This T cell receptor (beta chain) was recorded in a study of blood T cell repertoires in COVID-19. About the research overall: Acute and convalescent COVID-19 specimens originated in the United States, Italy and Spain. In each case, the material was cDNA or gDNA derived from T cells, B-cell-depleted T cells, or PBMCs.

This clone has a single count. In the source study's methods: Reference gene primer amplification yielded estimated nucleated cell counts. This table comes from immunoSEQ multiplex PCR, and its TCRdb copy is limited to in-frame clones, with some not included. V and J calls and clone size are as listed in that table; D and trimming were resolved from the DNA. The sample includes more than 75,000 clones, around 90% seen only once; the top ten take less than 2.5%. The CDR3 sequence is 16 residues long. V lost 4 bases and J 3 bases, leaving 20 bases between the germline ends. CDR1 is SGDLS, CDR2 YYNGEE, per germline.

The clonotype comes from a man aged 50-60 years with acute or convalescent COVID-19. The chain couples TRBV9 to TRBJ2-7, with no clear D. Sequencing was carried out using peripheral blood. The DNA for the CDR3 is TGTGCCAGCAGCTCTTATCCCCAGTCGGGTGACTACGAGCAGTACTTC. Translated, it gives CASSSYPQSGDYEQYF.